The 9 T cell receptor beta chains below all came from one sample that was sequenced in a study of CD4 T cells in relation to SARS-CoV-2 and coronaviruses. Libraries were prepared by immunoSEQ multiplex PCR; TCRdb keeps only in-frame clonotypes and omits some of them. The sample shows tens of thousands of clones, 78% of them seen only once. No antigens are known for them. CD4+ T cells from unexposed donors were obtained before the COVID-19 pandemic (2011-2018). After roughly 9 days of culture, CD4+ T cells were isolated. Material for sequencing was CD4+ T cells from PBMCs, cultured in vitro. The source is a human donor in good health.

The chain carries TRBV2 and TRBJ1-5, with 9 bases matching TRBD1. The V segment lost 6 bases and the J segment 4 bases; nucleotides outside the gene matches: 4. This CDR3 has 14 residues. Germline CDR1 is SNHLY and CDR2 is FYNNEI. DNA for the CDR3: TGTGCCAGCAGAACCGGGACAGGGAATCAGCCCCAGCATTTT. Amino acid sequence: CASRTGTGNQPQHF. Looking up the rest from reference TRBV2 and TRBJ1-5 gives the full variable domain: EPEVTQTPSHQVTQMGQEVILRCVPISNHLYFYWYRQILGQKVEFLVSFYNNEISEKSEIFDDQFSVERPDGSNFTLKIRSTKLEDSAMYFCASRTGTGNQPQHFGDGTRLSIL.

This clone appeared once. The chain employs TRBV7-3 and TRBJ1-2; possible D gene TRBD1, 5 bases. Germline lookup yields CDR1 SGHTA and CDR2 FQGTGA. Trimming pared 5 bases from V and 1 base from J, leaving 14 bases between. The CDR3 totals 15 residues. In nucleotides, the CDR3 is TGTGCCAGCAGCCCAGACCCGGGACTTAACTATGGCTACACCTTC. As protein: CASSPDPGLNYGYTF. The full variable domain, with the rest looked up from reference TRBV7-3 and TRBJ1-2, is GAGVSQTPSNKVTEKGKYVELRCDPISGHTALYWYRQSLGQGPEFLIYFQGTGAADDSGLPNDRFFAVRPEGSVSTLKIQRTERGDSAVYLCASSPDPGLNYGYTFGSGTRLTVV.

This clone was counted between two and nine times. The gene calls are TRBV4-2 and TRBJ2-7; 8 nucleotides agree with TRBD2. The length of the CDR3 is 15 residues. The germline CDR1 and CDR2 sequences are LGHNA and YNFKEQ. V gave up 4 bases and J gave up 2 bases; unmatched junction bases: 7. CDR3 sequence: CASSRTTSGAYEQYF. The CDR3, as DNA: TGTGCCAGCAGCCGCACCACTAGCGGTGCCTACGAGCAGTACTTC.

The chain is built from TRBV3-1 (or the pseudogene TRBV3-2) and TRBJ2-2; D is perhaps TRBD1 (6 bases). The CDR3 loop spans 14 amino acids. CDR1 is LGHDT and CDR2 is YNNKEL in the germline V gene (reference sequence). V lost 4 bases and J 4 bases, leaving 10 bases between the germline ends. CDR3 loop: CASSLGTPTGELFF. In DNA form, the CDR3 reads TGTGCCAGCAGCCTGGGGACACCCACCGGGGAGCTGTTTTTT.

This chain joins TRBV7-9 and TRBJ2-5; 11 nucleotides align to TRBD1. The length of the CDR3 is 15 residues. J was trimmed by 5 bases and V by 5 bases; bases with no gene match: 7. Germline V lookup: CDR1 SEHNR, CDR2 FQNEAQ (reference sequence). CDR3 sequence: CASSGGQGAWETQYF. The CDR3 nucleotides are TGTGCCAGCAGCGGAGGACAGGGGGCCTGGGAGACCCAGTACTTC.

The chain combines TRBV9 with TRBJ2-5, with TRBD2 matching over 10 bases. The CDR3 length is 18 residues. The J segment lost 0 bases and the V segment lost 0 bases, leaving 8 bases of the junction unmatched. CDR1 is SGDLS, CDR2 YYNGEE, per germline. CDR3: CASSVGLAGVTYQETQYF. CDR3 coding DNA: TGTGCCAGCAGCGTAGGTCTAGCGGGAGTGACGTACCAAGAGACCCAGTACTTC.

The CDR3 nucleotides are TGTGCCAGCAGTTTGGGCGGAAGAGATACGCAGTATTTT. This codes for CASSLGGRDTQYF. V gene TRBV12-3 or TRBV12-4 combines with J gene TRBJ2-3; D unresolved. The CDR3 has 13 residues. V was shortened by 3 bases and J by 5 bases, with 9 bases between the two germline ends.

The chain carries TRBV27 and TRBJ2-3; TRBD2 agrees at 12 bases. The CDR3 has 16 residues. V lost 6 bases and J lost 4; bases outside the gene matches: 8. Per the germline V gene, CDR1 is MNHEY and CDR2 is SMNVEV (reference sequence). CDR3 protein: CASRRRLAGAPDTQYF. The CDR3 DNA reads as TGTGCCAGCAGGAGGAGACTAGCGGGAGCCCCAGATACGCAGTATTTT.

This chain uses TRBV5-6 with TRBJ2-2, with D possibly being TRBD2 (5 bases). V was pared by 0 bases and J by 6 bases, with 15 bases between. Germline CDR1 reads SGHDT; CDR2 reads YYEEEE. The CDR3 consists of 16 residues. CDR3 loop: CASSLDARAVAGELFF. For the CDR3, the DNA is TGTGCCAGCAGCTTGGACGCGCGGGCGGTGGCCGGGGAGCTGTTTTTT. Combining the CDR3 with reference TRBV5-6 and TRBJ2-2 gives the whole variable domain DAGVTQSPTHLIKTRGQQVTLRCSPKSGHDTVSWYQQALGQGPQFIFQYYEEEERQRGNFPDRFSGHQFPNYSSELNVNALLLGDSALYLCASSLDARAVAGELFFGEGSRLTVL.